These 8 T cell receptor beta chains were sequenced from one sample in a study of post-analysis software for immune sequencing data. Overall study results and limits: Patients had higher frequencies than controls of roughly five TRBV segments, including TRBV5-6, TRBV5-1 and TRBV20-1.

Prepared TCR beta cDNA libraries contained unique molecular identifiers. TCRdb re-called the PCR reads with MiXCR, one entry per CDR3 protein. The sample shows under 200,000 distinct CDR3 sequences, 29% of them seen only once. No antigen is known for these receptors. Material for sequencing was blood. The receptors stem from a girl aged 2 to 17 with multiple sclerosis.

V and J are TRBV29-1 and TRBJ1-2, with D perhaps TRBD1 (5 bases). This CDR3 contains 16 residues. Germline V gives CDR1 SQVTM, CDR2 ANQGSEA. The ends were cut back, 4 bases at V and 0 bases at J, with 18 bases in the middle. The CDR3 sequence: CSVVLRQFGANYGYTF. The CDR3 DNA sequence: TGCAGCGTTGTCCTTCGACAGTTTGGAGCTAACTATGGCTACACCTTC.

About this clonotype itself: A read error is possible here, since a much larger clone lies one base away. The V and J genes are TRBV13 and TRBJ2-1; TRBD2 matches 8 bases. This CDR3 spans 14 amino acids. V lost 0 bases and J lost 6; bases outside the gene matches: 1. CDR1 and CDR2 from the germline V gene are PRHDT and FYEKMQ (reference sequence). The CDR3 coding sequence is TGTGCCAGCAGCTTAGGCGGGAGGGCCAATGAGCAGTTCTTC. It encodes CASSLGGRANEQFF.

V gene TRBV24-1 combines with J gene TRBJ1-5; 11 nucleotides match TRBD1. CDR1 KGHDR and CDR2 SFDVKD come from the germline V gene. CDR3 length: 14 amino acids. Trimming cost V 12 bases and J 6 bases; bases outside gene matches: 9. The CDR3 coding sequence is TGTGCCTCCGGACAGGGGGCTGGTAGTCAGCCCCAGCATTTT. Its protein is CASGQGAGSQPQHF.

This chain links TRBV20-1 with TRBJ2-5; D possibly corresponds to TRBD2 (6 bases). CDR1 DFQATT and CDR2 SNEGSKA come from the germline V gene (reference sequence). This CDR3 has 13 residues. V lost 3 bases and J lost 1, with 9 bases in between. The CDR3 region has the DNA TGCAGTGCTAGGGCGGGGTCCCAAGAGACCCAGTACTTC. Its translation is CSARAGSQETQYF.

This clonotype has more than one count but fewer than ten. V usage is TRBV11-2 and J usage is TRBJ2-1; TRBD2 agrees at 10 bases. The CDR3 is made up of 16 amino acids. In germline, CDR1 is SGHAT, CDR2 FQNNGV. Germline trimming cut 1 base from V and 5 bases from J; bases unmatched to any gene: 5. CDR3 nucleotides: TGTGCCAGCAGCTTAGTTCCTAGCGGGGGAAACAATGAGCAGTTCTTC. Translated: CASSLVPSGGNNEQFF.

DNA for the CDR3: TGTGCCAGCAGTTTAATGACGGCGGCCTACATGGGAGGCTACACCTTC. Its protein is CASSLMTAAYMGGYTF. The genes are TRBV25-1 and TRBJ1-2; D call uncertain. Trimming shortened V by 5 bases and J by 8 bases, and 24 bases separated the two germline ends. Germline-derived CDR1 and CDR2 are MGHDK and SYGVNS. The CDR3 spans 16 residues.

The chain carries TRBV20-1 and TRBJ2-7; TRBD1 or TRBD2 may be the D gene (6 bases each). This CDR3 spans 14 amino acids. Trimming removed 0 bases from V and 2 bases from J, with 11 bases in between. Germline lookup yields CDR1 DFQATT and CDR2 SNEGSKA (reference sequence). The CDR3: CSARDLRGAYEQYF. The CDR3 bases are TGCAGTGCTAGAGATCTAAGGGGGGCCTACGAGCAGTACTTC.

Here the CDR3 reads CASSQVPGGDHEQFF. DNA for the CDR3: TGTGCCAGCAGCCAAGTTCCGGGAGGGGACCATGAGCAGTTCTTC. The chain employs TRBV3-1 and TRBJ2-1; the match to TRBD2 covers 8 bases. Per germline, CDR1 LGHDT and CDR2 YNNKEL (reference sequence). V trimming: 1 base; J trimming: 8 bases; junction bases outside the gene matches: 7. CDR3 size: 15 residues.